The TCR beta chain described here comes from a study of identical twins. Study-wide findings and caveats: Abundant beta clonotypes from cord blood had fewer insertions, unlike memory repertoires, which showed none. Weaker excess twin sharing was seen among beta out-of-frame sequences.

Carrying unique molecular identifiers, the cDNA also gained a universal primer site through template switching. MiXCR, applied by TCRdb to the 5' RACE reads, yields one record per CDR3 protein. The sample lists 700,000 to 950,000 distinct CDR3 sequences; about 12% were seen once. This clonotype was counted a few times. Its target is not known. This sample also appeared in a second study, on yellow fever vaccine responses in identical twins.

The sequencing input was PBMCs. This sequence was found in a young woman in good health.

CDR3 in amino acids: CASSEAMAINEQFF. CDR3 DNA: TGTGCCAGCAGTGAAGCTATGGCAATCAATGAGCAGTTCTTC. The V and J genes are TRBV6-1 and TRBJ2-1; no definite D call. V was pared by 0 bases and J by 6 bases, with 9 bases between. Germline CDR1 reads MNHNS; CDR2 reads SASEGT. The CDR3 loop spans 14 amino acids.